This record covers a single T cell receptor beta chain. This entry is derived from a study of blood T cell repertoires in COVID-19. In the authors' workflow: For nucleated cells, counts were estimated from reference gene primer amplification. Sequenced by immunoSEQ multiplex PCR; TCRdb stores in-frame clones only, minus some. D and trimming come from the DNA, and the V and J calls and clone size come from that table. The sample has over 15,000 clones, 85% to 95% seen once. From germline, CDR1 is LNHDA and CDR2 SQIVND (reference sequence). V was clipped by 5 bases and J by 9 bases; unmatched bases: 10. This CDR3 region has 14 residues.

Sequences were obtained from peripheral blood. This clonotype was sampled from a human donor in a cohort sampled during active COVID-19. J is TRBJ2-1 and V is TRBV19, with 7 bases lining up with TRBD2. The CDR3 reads CASSVIAGVPEQFF. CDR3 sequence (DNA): TGTGCCAGTAGTGTCATAGCGGGTGTTCCTGAGCAGTTCTTC.